This T cell receptor (beta chain) comes out of a study of cytomegalovirus exposure and HLA in healthy donors. As for this clone: Its antigen is still unknown.

The protocol was immunoSEQ multiplex PCR, while the TCRdb copy is restricted to in-frame clones and leaves out a portion. Altogether around 70,000 clones are present, roughly 92% being singletons, with the ten largest covering under 2%. General observations from the study: TCR clusters originating in the first cohort tended to co-occur in the 120 validation repertoires, according to a later analysis. Rare sequences made up most TCRs, while some public TCRs were found in many donors.

This TCR derives from a woman aged 18 to 35 in good health and CMV-seropositive. The sample taken for sequencing was PBMCs.

CDR3 in DNA: TGTGCCAGCAGCTCCACCAGGGAGAACACCGGGGAGCTGTTTTTT. The encoded protein is CASSSTRENTGELFF. This rearrangement joins TRBV7-9 to TRBJ2-2, with D maybe TRBD1 (5 bases). V gave up 4 bases and J gave up 1 base, with 10 bases separating them. This CDR3 spans 15 amino acids. The germline gives CDR1 SEHNR, CDR2 FQNEAQ (reference sequence). Full variable domain (rest looked up from reference TRBV7-9 and TRBJ2-2): DTGVSQNPRHKITKRGQNVTFRCDPISEHNRLYWYRQTLGQGPEFLTYFQNEAQLEKSRLLSDRFSAERPKGSFSTLEIQRTEQGDSAMYLCASSSTRENTGELFFGEGSRLTVL.